This T cell receptor beta chain was identified during a study of technical replicates of blood from a few donors. V was clipped by 2 bases and J by 4 bases, with 6 bases between them. The germline V gene encodes CDR1 SGHRS and CDR2 YFSETQ. This CDR3 region has 13 residues. This table comes from immunoSEQ multiplex PCR, and its TCRdb copy is limited to in-frame clones, with some not included. This sample has approximately 85,000 clones, with 94% found just once. The chain combines TRBV5-1 with TRBJ2-2; no definite D call. The sequencing input was T cells isolated from PBMCs. This clonotype was sampled from a human donor in good health. For the CDR3, the DNA is TGCGCCAGCAGCTTAACGGGCACCGGGGAGCTGTTTTTT. Amino acids: CASSLTGTGELFF.